The 15 T cell receptor beta chains below were found in one sample sequenced in a study of shared clonotypes between healthy human individuals. Sequenced by immunoSEQ multiplex PCR; TCRdb stores in-frame clones only, minus some. This sample has roughly 2.5 million clones, with roughly nine tenths found just once. The specimen was naive CD4+ T cells sorted from blood. The subset: CD45RA+ positively selected. The receptors were gathered from a man between 18 and 35 years old in good health.

The genes are TRBV18 and TRBJ1-6; D might be TRBD1 (5 bases). The length of the CDR3 is 16 residues. Germline lookup yields CDR1 KGHSH and CDR2 LQKENI. V dropped 1 base and J dropped 7 bases, with 14 bases sitting between them. The CDR3 nucleotides read TGTGCCAGCTCACCACAGGGGCTGCTTAGCAATTCACCCCTCCACTTT. This translates into CASSPQGLLSNSPLHF.

The rearrangement joins TRBV7-2 to TRBJ2-5; 8 positions agree with TRBD1. The J call may be mistaken, given a closer DNA end match to TRBJ2-7. The CDR3 loop spans 15 amino acids. CDR1 is SGHTA and CDR2 is FQGNSA in the germline V gene. The CDR3 DNA reads as TGTGCCAGCAGCAAAGACAGGGGAGGATACCACGAGCAGTACTTC. It yields the protein CASSKDRGGYHEQYF.

This chain connects TRBV12-5 to TRBJ2-5; D call uncertain. CDR3 length: 16 amino acids. V lost 1 base to trimming and J lost 0 bases, with 12 bases between them. Germline lookup yields CDR1 LGHNT and CDR2 FRNRAP. This CDR3 reads CASGLGDWYNQETQYF. CDR3 coding DNA: TGTGCTAGTGGTTTGGGAGACTGGTATAACCAAGAGACCCAGTACTTC.

The J gene is TRBJ2-7, the V gene TRBV10-3; 7 bases agree with TRBD2. J gave up 3 bases and V 3 bases, and 8 bases lay outside the gene matches. Germline lookup yields CDR1 ENHRY and CDR2 SYGVKD. CDR3 length: 15 amino acids. The CDR3 region has the DNA TGTGCCATCAGTGATGGGCTAGCGGAAATCTACGAGCAGTACTTC. Amino acids: CAISDGLAEIYEQYF.

Worth noting for this clone: An end of the junction differs from the germline gene, which may be a read error. The V call is TRBV6-1, the J call TRBJ1-2, with a tentative D call TRBD1 (5 bases). Germline V gives CDR1 MNHNS, CDR2 SASEGT. This CDR3 has 12 residues. The CDR3 is CASREGVNPYTF. The CDR3 DNA reads as TGTGCCAGCAGGGAAGGGGTAAATCCCTACACCTTC.

The CDR3 loop reads CASSSPGGPTDTQYF. DNA for the CDR3: TGTGCCAGCTCCTCCCCCGGGGGGCCCACAGATACGCAGTATTTT. This rearrangement joins TRBV18 to TRBJ2-3, with D possibly TRBD2 on 7 matching bases. Trimming removed 6 bases at V and 2 bases at J, with 15 bases between. The length of the CDR3 is 15 residues. CDR1 is KGHSH and CDR2 is LQKENI in the germline V gene.

Remarks on this clone: This sample includes further DNA sequences coding for the same CDR3. The genes are TRBV30 and TRBJ1-1, with D unclear. V was clipped by 2 bases and J by 1 base, with 8 bases between them. The germline V gene encodes CDR1 GTSNPN and CDR2 SVGIG (reference sequence). The CDR3 has 13 residues. DNA for the CDR3: TGTGCCTGGAGTCTCCAAGGGAACACTGAAGCTTTCTTT. Protein sequence: CAWSLQGNTEAFF.

The chain links TRBV18 to TRBJ2-7; 9 bases are shared with TRBD1. This CDR3 spans 15 amino acids. CDR1 and CDR2 from the germline V gene are KGHSH and LQKENI. Trimming removed 3 bases from V and 1 base from J; junction bases left unmatched: 4. This chain's CDR3 is CASSPTGGQSYEQYF. CDR3 bases: TGTGCCAGCTCACCGACAGGGGGGCAATCCTACGAGCAGTACTTC.

The chain combines TRBV6-1 with TRBJ2-5; 7 bases agree with TRBD2. Germline V lookup: CDR1 MNHNS, CDR2 SASEGT. This CDR3 comprises 13 residues. Trimming took 4 bases from V and 3 from J; bases not matched to a gene: 2. The chain's CDR3 is CASSAGGKETQYF. The CDR3 DNA follows: TGTGCCAGCAGTGCCGGGGGGAAAGAGACCCAGTACTTC.

This chain connects TRBV10-3 to TRBJ2-5; 9 bases agree with TRBD1. Germline V gene lookup returns CDR1 ENHRY and CDR2 SYGVKD. This CDR3 is 15 amino acids long. Trimming at V came to 2 bases and at J to 4 bases, leaving 5 bases not matched to a gene. CDR3 sequence reads: CAISEGTGLRETQYF. As DNA, the CDR3 is TGTGCCATCAGTGAGGGGACAGGGCTTCGAGAGACCCAGTACTTC.

The V gene is TRBV5-1, the J gene TRBJ1-3; 7 bases line up with TRBD1. Trimming cost V 3 bases and J 8 bases; bases outside gene matches: 17. There are 17 residues in the CDR3. The germline gives CDR1 SGHRS, CDR2 YFSETQ. CDR3 DNA: TGCGCCAGCAGCTCCGGACAGGCTTTCGCCCCCAGAGACACCATATATTTT. Translated: CASSSGQAFAPRDTIYF.

This chain links TRBV4-3 with TRBJ2-5; D is perhaps TRBD1 (5 bases). CDR3 size: 14 residues. The ends were cut back, 1 base at V and 4 bases at J, with 10 bases in the middle. Germline V gene data show CDR1 as LGHNA and CDR2 as YSLEER. The CDR3 reads CASSQGGFGETQYF. The CDR3 DNA reads as TGCGCCAGCAGCCAAGGGGGCTTCGGAGAGACCCAGTACTTC.

This clone came up once. The chain combines TRBV29-1 with TRBJ2-1; 9 bases match TRBD2. Per the germline V gene, CDR1 is SQVTM and CDR2 is ANQGSEA. The J segment lost 4 bases and the V segment lost 7 bases, leaving 2 bases of the junction unmatched. The CDR3 consists of 12 residues. CDR3 in amino acids: CSGLAEYNEQFF. CDR3 nucleotides: TGCAGCGGACTAGCGGAATACAATGAGCAGTTCTTC.

The gene calls are TRBV5-6 and TRBJ1-6; D is undetermined. V was cut by 2 bases and J by 4 bases, with 10 bases left in between. Looked up from germline, CDR1 is SGHDT and CDR2 is YYEEEE. This CDR3 is 15 amino acids long. This CDR3 reads CASSLGRLYNSPLHF. CDR3 nucleotide sequence: TGTGCCAGCAGCTTAGGGAGATTGTATAATTCACCCCTCCACTTT.

For this clone: This specimen includes other DNA sequences encoding the same CDR3. The V call is TRBV5-1, the J call TRBJ1-6, with D possibly being TRBD1 (6 bases). Germline lookup yields CDR1 SGHRS and CDR2 YFSETQ. The CDR3 spans 14 residues. Deletions cut 0 bases from V and 10 bases from J, with 11 bases between. The DNA for the CDR3 is TGCGCCAGCAGCTTGGACAGGGTAGGCTCACCCCTCCACTTT. Amino acid sequence: CASSLDRVGSPLHF.